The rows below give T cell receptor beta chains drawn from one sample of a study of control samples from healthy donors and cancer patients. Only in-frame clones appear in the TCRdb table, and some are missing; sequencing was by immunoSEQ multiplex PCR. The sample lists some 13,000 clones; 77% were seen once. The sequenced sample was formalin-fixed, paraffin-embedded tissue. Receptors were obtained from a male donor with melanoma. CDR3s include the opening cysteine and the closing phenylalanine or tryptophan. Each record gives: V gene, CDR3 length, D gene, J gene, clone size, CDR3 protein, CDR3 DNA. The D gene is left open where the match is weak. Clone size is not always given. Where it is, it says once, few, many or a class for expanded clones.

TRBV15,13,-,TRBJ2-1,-,CATSSDSYNEQFF,TGTGCCACCAGCAGCGATTCCTACAATGAGCAGTTCTTC
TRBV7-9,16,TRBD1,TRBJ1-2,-,CASSPPGGGYDYGYTF,TGTGCCAGCAGCCCCCCGGGAGGGGGCTATGACTATGGCTACACCTTC
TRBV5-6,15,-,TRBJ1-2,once,CASSLRTTTNYGYTF,TGTGCCAGCAGCTTACGGACAACAACTAACTATGGCTACACCTTC
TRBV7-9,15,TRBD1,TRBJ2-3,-,CASSLGQGARDTQYF,TGTGCCAGCAGCTTAGGGCAGGGGGCAAGAGATACGCAGTATTTT
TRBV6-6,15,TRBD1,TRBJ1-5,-,CASKDDRGGNQPQHF,TGTGCCAGCAAGGACGACAGGGGAGGAAATCAGCCCCAGCATTTT
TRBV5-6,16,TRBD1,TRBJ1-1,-,CASSKQGATLNTEAFF,TGTGCCAGCAGCAAACAGGGGGCGACTTTGAACACTGAAGCTTTCTTT
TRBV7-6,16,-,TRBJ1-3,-,CASSPYLLSSGNTIYF,TGTGCCAGCAGCCCCTACTTACTTAGCTCTGGAAACACCATATATTTT
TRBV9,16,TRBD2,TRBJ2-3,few,CASSGGTSGLTDTQYF,TGTGCCAGCAGCGGGGGGACTAGCGGGTTGACAGATACGCAGTATTTT
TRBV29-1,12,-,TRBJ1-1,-,CSVEDPVREAFF,TGCAGCGTTGAAGATCCCGTACGTGAAGCTTTCTTT
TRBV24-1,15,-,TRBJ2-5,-,CATSDPTGVQETQYF,TGTGCCACCAGTGACCCCACAGGAGTTCAAGAGACCCAGTACTTC
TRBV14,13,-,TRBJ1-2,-,CASSHLYDYGYTF,TGTGCCAGCAGCCACCTGTATGATTATGGCTACACCTTC
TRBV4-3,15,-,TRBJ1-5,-,CASSQGGGSNQPQHF,TGCGCCAGCAGCCAAGGCGGGGGAAGCAATCAGCCCCAGCATTTT
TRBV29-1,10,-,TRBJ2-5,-,CSVEEKTQYF,TGCAGCGTTGAAGAAAAGACCCAGTACTTC
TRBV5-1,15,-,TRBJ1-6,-,CASSLELGSNSPLHF,TGCGCCAGCAGCTTGGAACTCGGGAGTAATTCACCCCTCCACTTT
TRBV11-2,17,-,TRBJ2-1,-,CASSLQAGFSSYNEQFF,TGTGCCAGCAGCTTACAGGCCGGGTTTAGCTCCTACAATGAGCAGTTCTTC
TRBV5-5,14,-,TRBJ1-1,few,CASSLDAGSSVAFF,TGTGCCAGCAGCTTGGATGCGGGTTCCTCGGTGGCTTTCTTT
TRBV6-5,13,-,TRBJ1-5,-,CASSYDVNQPQHF,TGTGCCAGCAGTTATGATGTAAATCAGCCCCAGCATTTT
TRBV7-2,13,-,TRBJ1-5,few,CASSQGLNQPQHF,TGTGCCAGCAGCCAGGGGCTTAATCAGCCCCAGCATTTT
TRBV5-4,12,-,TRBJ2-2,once,CAGQSNTGELFF,TGTGCCGGGCAGTCGAACACCGGGGAGCTGTTTTTT
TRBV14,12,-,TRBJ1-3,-,CASSLTGNTIYF,TGTGCCAGCAGCTTAACTGGAAACACCATATATTTT
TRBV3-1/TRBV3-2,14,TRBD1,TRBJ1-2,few,CASSQLLTGQGYTF,TGTGCCAGCAGCCAACTCCTGACAGGGCAGGGCTACACCTTC
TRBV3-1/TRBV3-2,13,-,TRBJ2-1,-,CASSRGVARKQFF,TGTGCCAGCAGCCGAGGAGTAGCGCGGAAGCAGTTCTTC
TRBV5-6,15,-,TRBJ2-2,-,CASSLEQANTGELFF,TGTGCCAGCAGCTTGGAACAGGCGAACACCGGGGAGCTGTTTTTT
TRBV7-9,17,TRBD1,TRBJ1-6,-,CASSLPPSGQYNSPLHF,TGTGCCAGCAGCTTACCCCCCTCGGGACAGTATAATTCACCCCTCCACTTT
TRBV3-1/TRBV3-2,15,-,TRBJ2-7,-,CASSQADRRAYEQYF,TGTGCCAGCAGCCAAGCCGACAGGCGGGCGTACGAGCAGTACTTC
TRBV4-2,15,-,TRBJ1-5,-,CASSQDNGSNQPQHF,TGTGCCAGCAGCCAAGATAACGGTAGCAATCAGCCCCAGCATTTT
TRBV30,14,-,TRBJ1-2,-,CAWSPSRGARGYTF,TGTGCCTGGAGTCCATCCCGGGGGGCGCGTGGCTACACCTTC
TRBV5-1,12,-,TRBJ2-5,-,CASSFAQETQYF,TGCGCCAGCAGCTTTGCCCAAGAGACCCAGTACTTC
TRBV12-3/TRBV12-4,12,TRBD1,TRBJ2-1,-,CASSRQGNEQFF,TGTGCCAGCAGTCGACAGGGTAATGAGCAGTTCTTC
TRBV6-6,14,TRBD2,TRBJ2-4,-,CASLAGVRSNIQYF,TGTGCCAGCCTGGCGGGAGTTAGATCAAACATTCAGTACTTC
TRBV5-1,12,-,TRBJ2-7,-,CASSLLGQGGYF,TGCGCCAGCAGCTTGCTGGGTCAGGGAGGGTACTTC
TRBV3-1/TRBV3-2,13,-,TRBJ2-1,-,CASSQDYGDEQFF,TGTGCCAGCAGCCAAGATTACGGGGATGAGCAGTTCTTC
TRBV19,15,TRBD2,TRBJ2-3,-,CASSIDGGGGDTQYF,TGTGCCAGTAGTATTGACGGCGGGGGTGGAGATACGCAGTATTTT
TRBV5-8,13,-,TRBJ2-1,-,CASSLARYNEQFF,TGTGCCAGCAGCTTGGCCAGGTACAATGAGCAGTTCTTC
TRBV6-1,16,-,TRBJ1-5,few,CASSEALGRGSQPQHF,TGTGCCAGCAGTGAAGCTCTCGGCAGGGGTAGTCAGCCCCAGCATTTT
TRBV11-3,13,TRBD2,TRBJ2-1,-,CASSLSGGAEQFF,TGTGCCAGCAGCTTGAGCGGGGGCGCTGAGCAGTTCTTC
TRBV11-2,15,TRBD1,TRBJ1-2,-,CASSLGQGANYGYTF,TGTGCCAGCAGCTTAGGTCAGGGGGCTAACTATGGCTACACCTTC
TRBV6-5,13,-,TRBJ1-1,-,CASSYPGGTEAFF,TGTGCCAGCAGTTACCCGGGGGGAACTGAAGCTTTCTTT
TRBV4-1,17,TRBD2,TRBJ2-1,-,CASSQDFKTSGYNEQFF,TGCGCCAGCAGCCAAGACTTTAAAACTAGCGGCTACAATGAGCAGTTCTTC